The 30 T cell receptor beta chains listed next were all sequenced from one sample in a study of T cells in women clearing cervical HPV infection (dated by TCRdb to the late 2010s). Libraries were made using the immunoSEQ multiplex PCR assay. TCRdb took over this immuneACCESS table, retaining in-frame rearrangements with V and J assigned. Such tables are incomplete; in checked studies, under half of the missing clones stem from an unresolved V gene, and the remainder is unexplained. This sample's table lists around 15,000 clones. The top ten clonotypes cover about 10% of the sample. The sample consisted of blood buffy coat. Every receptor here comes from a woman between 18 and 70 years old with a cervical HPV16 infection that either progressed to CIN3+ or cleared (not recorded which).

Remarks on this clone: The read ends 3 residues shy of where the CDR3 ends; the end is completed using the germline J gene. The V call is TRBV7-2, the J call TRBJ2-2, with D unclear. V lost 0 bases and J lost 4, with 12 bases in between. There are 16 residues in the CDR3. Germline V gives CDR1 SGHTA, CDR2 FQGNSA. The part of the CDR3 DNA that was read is TGTGCCAGCAGCTTAGCGGCGGTTTCATCCACCGGGGAG. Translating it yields CASSLAAVSSTGE. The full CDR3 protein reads CASSLAAVSSTGELFF.

Here the CDR3 reads CSARGTGGGSYEQYF. The CDR3 bases that were read are TGCAGTGCTAGAGGGACAGGGGGCGGCTCCTACGAG. The chain links TRBV20-1 to TRBJ2-7; TRBD1 matches 11 bases. The CDR3 end is not reached by the read, which stops 3 residues before it; the germline J gene fills it in. The CDR3 loop spans 15 amino acids. Germline lookup yields CDR1 DFQATT and CDR2 SNEGSKA (reference sequence). V shed 1 base, J shed 0 bases, and the junction held 2 bases outside the gene matches.

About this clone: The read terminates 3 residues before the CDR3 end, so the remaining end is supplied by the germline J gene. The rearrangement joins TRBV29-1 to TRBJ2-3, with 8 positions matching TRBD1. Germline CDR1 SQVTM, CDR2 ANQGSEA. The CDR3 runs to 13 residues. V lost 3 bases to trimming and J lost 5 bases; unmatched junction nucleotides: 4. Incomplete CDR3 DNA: TGCAGCGTTGATGTGGGACAGGAAGATACG. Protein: CSVDVGQEDT. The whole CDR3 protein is CSVDVGQEDTQYF.

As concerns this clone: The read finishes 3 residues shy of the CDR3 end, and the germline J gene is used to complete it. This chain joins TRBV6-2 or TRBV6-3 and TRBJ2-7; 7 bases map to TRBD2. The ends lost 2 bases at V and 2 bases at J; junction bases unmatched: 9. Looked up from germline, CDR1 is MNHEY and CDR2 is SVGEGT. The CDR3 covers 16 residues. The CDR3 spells CASSYPRGSVAYEQYF. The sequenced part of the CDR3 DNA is TGTGCCAGCAGTTACCCACGCGGGAGTGTAGCCTACGAG.

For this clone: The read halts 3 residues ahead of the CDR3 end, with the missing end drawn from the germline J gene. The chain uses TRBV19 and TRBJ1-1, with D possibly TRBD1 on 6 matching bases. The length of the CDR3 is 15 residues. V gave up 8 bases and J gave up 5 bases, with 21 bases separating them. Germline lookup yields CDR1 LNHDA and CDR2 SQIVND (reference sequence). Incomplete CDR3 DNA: TGTGCCAGTTCCAAAGCCGGGACAACGCGTACTGAA. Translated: CASSKAGTTRTE. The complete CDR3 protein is CASSKAGTTRTEAFF.

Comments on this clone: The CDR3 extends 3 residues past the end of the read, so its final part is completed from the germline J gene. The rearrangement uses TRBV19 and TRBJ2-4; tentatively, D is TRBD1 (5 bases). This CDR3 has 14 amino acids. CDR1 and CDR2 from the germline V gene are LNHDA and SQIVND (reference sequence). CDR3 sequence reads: CASSMQGGFLGQYF. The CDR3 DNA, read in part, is TGTGCCAGTAGTATGCAGGGCGGTTTTCTTGGT.

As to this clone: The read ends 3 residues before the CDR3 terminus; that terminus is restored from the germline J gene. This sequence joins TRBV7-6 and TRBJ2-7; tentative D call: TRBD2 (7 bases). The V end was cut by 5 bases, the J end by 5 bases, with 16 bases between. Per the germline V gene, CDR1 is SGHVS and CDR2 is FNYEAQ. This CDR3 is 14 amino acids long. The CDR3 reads CASSQSRGGNEQYF. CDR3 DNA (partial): TGTGCCAGCAGCCAGTCGAGGGGGGGGAACGAG.

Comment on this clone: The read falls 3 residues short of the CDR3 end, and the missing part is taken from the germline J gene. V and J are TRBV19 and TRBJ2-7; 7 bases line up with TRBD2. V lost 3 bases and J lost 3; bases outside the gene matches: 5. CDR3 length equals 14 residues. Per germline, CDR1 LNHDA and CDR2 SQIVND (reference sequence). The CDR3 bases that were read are TGTGCCAGTAGTATGGGGGGGACGGGCTACGAG. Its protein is CASSMGGTGYE. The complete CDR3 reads CASSMGGTGYEQYF.

The CDR3 region is CASSLTGSVEQYF. CDR3 bases read: TGTGCCAGCAGCTTAACAGGTTCGGTCGAG. V usage is TRBV7-2 and J usage is TRBJ2-7, with D possibly matching TRBD1 (5 bases). The read ends 3 residues early relative to the CDR3; the germline J gene fills the gap. Germline lookup yields CDR1 SGHTA and CDR2 FQGNSA. The CDR3 consists of 13 residues. V lost 2 bases and J lost 6, with 11 bases in between. Full variable domain (rest looked up from reference TRBV7-2 and TRBJ2-7): GAGVSQSPSNKVTEKGKDVELRCDPISGHTALYWYRQSLGQGLEFLIYFQGNSAPDKSGLPSDRFSAERTGGSVSTLTIQRTQQEDSAVYLCASSLTGSVEQYFGPGTRLTVT.

The DNA read from the CDR3 is TGTGCCAGTAGTACCGCTAGTTCCAGCTCCTATAATTCACCC. Translating gives CASSTASSSSYNSP. The entire CDR3 protein is CASSTASSSSYNSPLHF. This sequence joins TRBV19 and TRBJ1-6, with D unresolved. The read ends 3 residues early relative to the CDR3; the germline J gene fills the gap. Germline CDR1 is LNHDA and CDR2 is SQIVND (reference sequence). Trimming pared 4 bases from V and 0 bases from J, leaving 13 bases between. This CDR3 is 17 amino acids long.

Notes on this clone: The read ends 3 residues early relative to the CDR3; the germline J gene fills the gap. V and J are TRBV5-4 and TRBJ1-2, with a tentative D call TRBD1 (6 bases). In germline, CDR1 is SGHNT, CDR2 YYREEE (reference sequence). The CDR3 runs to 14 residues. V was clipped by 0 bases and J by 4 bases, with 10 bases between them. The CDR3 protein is CASSLVTGSYGYTF. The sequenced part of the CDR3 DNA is TGTGCCAGCAGCTTGGTGACAGGCTCCTATGGC.

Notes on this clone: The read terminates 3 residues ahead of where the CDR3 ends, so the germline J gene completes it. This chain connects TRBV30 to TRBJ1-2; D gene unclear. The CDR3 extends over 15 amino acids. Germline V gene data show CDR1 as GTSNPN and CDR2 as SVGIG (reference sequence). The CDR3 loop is CAWSGLAGGSEDYTF. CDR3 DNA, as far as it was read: TGTGCCTGGAGTGGACTAGCGGGAGGGTCAGAGGAC.

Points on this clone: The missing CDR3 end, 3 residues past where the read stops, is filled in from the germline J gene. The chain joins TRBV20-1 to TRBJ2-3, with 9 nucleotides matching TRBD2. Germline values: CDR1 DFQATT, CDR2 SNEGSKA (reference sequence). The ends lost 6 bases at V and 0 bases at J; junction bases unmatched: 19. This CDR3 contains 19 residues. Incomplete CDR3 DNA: TGCAGTGCGAGAAACCACTGGACTAGCGCAGAGTTTAGCACAGATACG. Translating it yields CSARNHWTSAEFSTDT. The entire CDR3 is CSARNHWTSAEFSTDTQYF.

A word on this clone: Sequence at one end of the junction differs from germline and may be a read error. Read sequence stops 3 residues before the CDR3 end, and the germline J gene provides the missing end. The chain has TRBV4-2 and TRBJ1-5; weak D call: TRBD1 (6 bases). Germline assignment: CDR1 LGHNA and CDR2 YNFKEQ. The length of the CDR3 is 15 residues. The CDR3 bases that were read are TGCGCCAGCAGCCAAGTGGGGGCAGGGAATCAGCCC. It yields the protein CASSQVGAGNQP. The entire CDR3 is CASSQVGAGNQPQHF.

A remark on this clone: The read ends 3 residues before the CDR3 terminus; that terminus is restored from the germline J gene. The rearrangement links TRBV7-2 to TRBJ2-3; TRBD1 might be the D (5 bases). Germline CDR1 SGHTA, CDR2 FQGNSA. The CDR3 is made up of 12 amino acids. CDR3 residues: CASSITGETQYF. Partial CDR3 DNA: TGTGCCAGCAGCATAACAGGAGAGACG.

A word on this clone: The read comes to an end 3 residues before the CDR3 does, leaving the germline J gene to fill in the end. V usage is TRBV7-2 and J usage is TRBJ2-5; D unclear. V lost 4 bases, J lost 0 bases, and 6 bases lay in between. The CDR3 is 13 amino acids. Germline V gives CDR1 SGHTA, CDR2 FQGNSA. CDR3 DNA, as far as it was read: TGTGCCAGCAGCTCGTCGTACCAAGAGACC. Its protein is CASSSSYQET. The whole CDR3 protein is CASSSSYQETQYF.

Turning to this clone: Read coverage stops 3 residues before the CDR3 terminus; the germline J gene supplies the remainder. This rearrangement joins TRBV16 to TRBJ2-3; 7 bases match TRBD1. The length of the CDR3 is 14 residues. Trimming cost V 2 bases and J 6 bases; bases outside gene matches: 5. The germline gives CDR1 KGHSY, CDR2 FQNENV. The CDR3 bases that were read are TGTGCCAGCAGCCAAAGAGACAGGGCTGATACG. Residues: CASSQRDRADT. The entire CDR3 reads CASSQRDRADTQYF.

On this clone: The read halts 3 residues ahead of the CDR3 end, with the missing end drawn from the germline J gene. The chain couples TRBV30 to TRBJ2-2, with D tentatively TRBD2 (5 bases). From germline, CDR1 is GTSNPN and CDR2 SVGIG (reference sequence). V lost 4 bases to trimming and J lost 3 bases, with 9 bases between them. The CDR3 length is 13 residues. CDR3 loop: CAWNLDYTGELFF. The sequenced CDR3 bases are TGTGCCTGGAACTTGGACTACACCGGGGAG.

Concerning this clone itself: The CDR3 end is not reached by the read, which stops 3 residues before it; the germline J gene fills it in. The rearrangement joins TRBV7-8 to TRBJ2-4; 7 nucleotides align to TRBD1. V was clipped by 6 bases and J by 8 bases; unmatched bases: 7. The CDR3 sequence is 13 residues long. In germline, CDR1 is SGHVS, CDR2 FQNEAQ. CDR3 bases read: TGTGCCAGCAGGCAAGGGGGCGCCGACATT. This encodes CASRQGGADI. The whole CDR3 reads CASRQGGADIQYF.

The covered CDR3 bases are TGTGCCAGCAGCTTGGACTCAGGGGCCTATGGC. Residues: CASSLDSGAYG. The CDR3, in full, reads CASSLDSGAYGYTF. This chain connects TRBV5-8 to TRBJ1-2; D is possibly TRBD1 (6 bases). Read data end 3 residues before the CDR3 end; the end is taken from the germline J gene. Germline V gives CDR1 SGHTS, CDR2 YDEGEE. Trimming removed 0 bases at V and 4 bases at J, with 10 bases between. This CDR3 spans 14 amino acids.

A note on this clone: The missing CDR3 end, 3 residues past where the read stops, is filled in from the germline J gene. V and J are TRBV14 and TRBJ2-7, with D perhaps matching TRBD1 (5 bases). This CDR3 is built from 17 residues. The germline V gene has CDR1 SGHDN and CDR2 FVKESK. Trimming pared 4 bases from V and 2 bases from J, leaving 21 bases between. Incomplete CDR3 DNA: TGTGCCAGCAGCCCTCTGGACACCTTTTCCACTACCTACGAG. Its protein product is CASSPLDTFSTTYE. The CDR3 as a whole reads CASSPLDTFSTTYEQYF. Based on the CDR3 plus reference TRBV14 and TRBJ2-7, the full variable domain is EAGVTQFPSHSVIEKGQTVTLRCDPISGHDNLYWYRRVMGKEIKFLLHFVKESKQDESGMPNNRFLAERTGGTYSTLKVQPAELEDSGVYFCASSPLDTFSTTYEQYFGPGTRLTVT.

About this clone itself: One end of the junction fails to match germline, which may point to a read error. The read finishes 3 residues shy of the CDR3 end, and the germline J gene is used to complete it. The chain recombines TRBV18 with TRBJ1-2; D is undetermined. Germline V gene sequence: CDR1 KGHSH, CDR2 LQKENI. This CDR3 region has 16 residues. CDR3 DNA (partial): TGTGCCAGCTCCCCACTACTACGAATGGATTACAATGAC. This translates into CASSPLLRMDYND. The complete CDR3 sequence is CASSPLLRMDYNDYTF.

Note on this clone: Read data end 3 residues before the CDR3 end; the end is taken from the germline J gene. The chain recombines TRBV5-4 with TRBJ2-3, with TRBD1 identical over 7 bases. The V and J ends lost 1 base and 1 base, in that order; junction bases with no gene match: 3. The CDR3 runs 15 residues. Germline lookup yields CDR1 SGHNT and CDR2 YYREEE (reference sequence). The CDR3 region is CASSLRDRGTDTQYF. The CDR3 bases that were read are TGTGCCAGCAGCTTGAGAGACAGGGGCACAGATACG.

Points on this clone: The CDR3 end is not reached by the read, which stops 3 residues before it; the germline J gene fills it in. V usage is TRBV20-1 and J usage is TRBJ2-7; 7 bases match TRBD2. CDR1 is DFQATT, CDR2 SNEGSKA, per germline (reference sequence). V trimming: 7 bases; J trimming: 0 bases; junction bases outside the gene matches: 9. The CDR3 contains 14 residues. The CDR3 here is CSGEGGGSSYEQYF. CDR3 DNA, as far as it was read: TGCAGTGGGGAGGGCGGGGGAAGCTCCTACGAG.

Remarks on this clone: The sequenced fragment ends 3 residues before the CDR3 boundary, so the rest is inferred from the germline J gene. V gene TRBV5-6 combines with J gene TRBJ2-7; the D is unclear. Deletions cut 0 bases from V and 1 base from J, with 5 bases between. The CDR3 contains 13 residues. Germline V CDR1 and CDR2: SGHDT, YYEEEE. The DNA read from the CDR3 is TGTGCCAGCAGCTTGGGGCAGTCCTACGAG. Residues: CASSLGQSYE. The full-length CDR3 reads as CASSLGQSYEQYF. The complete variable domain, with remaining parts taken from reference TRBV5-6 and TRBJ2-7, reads DAGVTQSPTHLIKTRGQQVTLRCSPKSGHDTVSWYQQALGQGPQFIFQYYEEEERQRGNFPDRFSGHQFPNYSSELNVNALLLGDSALYLCASSLGQSYEQYFGPGTRLTVT.

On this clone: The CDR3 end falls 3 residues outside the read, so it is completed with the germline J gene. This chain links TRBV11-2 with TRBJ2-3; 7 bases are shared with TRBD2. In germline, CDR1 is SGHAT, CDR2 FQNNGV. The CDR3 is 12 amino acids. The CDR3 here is CASSQTGGTQYF. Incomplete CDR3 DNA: TGTGCCAGCAGCCAGACCGGGGGGACG.

The covered CDR3 bases are TGTGCCAGTAAAAGGGCAGGGGGGCATCAGCCC. Translating it yields CASKRAGGHQP. The whole CDR3 protein reads CASKRAGGHQPQHF. The rearrangement joins TRBV19 to TRBJ1-5; 7 nucleotides line up with TRBD1. The read ends 3 residues shy of where the CDR3 ends; the end is completed using the germline J gene. Per germline, CDR1 LNHDA and CDR2 SQIVND (reference sequence). The CDR3 sequence is 14 residues long. J lost 5 bases, V lost 7 bases, and 8 bases had no gene match.

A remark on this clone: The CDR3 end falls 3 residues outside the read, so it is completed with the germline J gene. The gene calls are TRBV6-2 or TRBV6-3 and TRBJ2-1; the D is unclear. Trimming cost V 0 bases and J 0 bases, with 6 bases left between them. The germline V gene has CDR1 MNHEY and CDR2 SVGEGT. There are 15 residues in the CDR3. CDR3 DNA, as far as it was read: TGTGCCAGCAGTTACTCCGCTAGCTCCTACAATGAG. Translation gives CASSYSASSYNE. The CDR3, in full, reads CASSYSASSYNEQFF.

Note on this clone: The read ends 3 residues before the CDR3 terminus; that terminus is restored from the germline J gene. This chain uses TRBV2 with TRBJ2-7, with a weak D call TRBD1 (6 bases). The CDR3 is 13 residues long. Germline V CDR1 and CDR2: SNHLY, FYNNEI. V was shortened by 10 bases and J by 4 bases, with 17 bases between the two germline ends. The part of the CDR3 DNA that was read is TGTGCCATCAGAGGGGGTACGGCGTACGAG. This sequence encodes CAIRGGTAYE. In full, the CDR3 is CAIRGGTAYEQYF.

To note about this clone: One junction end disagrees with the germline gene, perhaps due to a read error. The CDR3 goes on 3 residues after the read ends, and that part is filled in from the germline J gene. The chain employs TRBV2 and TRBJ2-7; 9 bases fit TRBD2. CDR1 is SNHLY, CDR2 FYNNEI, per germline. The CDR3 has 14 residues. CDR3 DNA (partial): TGTGCCAGCAGTCAAGCGGGGGGACCGTACGAG. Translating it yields CASSQAGGPYE. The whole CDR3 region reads CASSQAGGPYEQYF.